A single sample gave rise to the 20 T cell receptor beta chains below, sequenced in a study of blood T cell repertoires in COVID-19. The method was immunoSEQ multiplex PCR; TCRdb's version includes in-frame clones alone and lacks a portion of them. Among around 200,000 clones listed, about 83% were seen once. The specimen was peripheral blood. Every receptor here comes from a man aged 45 to 65 with active or convalescent COVID-19.

The chain is built from TRBV11-2 and TRBJ2-7; D remains unclear. The CDR3 runs 12 residues. Germline CDR1 SGHAT, CDR2 FQNNGV. V lost 3 bases, J lost 5 bases, and 8 bases lay in between. As DNA, the CDR3 is TGTGCCAGCAGCTTTTTCCCCGACGAGCAGTACTTC. The encoded protein is CASSFFPDEQYF.

The chain recombines TRBV19 with TRBJ1-1; TRBD1 aligns across 8 bases. This CDR3 has 13 residues. V lost 5 bases to trimming and J lost 10 bases; unmatched junction nucleotides: 9. The V gene's germline CDR1 is LNHDA and CDR2 SQIVND (reference sequence). The chain's CDR3 is CASSQRGTGGAFF. The DNA for the CDR3 is TGTGCCAGTAGTCAGCGAGGCACAGGGGGAGCTTTCTTT.

The rearrangement joins TRBV6-5 to TRBJ2-3, with 7 bases matching TRBD2. Germline V gene sequence: CDR1 MNHEY, CDR2 SVGAGI. Trimming took 4 bases from V and 6 from J; bases not matched to a gene: 10. The CDR3 extends over 15 amino acids. CDR3 in amino acids: CASSSLTSRGDTQYF. For the CDR3, the DNA is TGTGCCAGCAGTTCCCTGACTAGCAGAGGGGATACGCAGTATTTT.

This clone has a handful of counts. The chain links TRBV21-1 to TRBJ1-5; the D call in the table, TRBD1, was not verified against the DNA. TRBV21-1 is a listed pseudogene. The CDR3 runs 14 residues. In nucleotides, the CDR3 is TGTGCCAGCATCGGGACAGACTCTAATCAGCCCCAGCATTTT. Amino acid sequence: CASIGTDSNQPQHF.

The J gene is TRBJ2-7, the V gene TRBV7-3; D unclear. Trimming took off 0 bases at V and 4 bases at J, with 7 bases between the two ends. Germline CDR1 is SGHTA and CDR2 is FQGTGA. The CDR3 has 13 amino acids. The CDR3 region has the DNA TGTGCCAGCAGCTTAACTACGGGTTACGAGCAGTACTTC. This gives the protein CASSLTTGYEQYF.

This chain uses TRBV5-5 with TRBJ1-1; TRBD1 might be the D (6 bases). The CDR3 length is 14 residues. Trimming removed 4 bases at V and 5 bases at J, with 15 bases between. Germline V gene data show CDR1 as SGHKS and CDR2 as YYEKEE (reference sequence). DNA for the CDR3: TGTGCCAGCAGCCACCAGGGGTACGGGACTGAAGCTTTCTTT. Translation gives CASSHQGYGTEAFF.

This clone was seen once. The CDR3 nucleotides read TGTGCCAGCTCGCCCGGGGACGGCGGGGGAGAGACCCAGTACTTC. Protein product: CASSPGDGGGETQYF. V gene TRBV18 combines with J gene TRBJ2-5; 7 bases align to TRBD2. V lost 6 bases and J lost 4; bases outside the gene matches: 11. Germline values: CDR1 KGHSH, CDR2 LQKENI. The CDR3 is 15 residues long.

The V and J genes are TRBV27 and TRBJ1-2, with D perhaps TRBD1 (6 bases). CDR1 and CDR2 from the germline V gene are MNHEY and SMNVEV (reference sequence). The length of the CDR3 is 13 residues. V shed 7 bases and J shed 9 bases, with 18 bases lying between them. The CDR3 coding sequence is TGTGCCAGCAAACTGCAGGGGTCTGGGAGCTACACCTTC. Translated, it gives CASKLQGSGSYTF.

The chain combines TRBV19 with TRBJ2-2; 7 bases fit TRBD2. This CDR3 comprises 14 residues. Looked up from germline, CDR1 is LNHDA and CDR2 is SQIVND (reference sequence). The junction had 4 bases not matched to a gene; V was cut back by 5 bases and J by 4 bases. CDR3 coding DNA: TGTGCCAGTAGTTTTCAGCGGGGCACCGGGGAGCTGTTTTTT. Protein sequence: CASSFQRGTGELFF.

The V call is TRBV5-4, the J call TRBJ1-1, with D unclear. Trimming shortened V by 0 bases and J by 0 bases, and 6 bases separated the two germline ends. The CDR3 is 14 residues long. Germline V CDR1 and CDR2: SGHNT, YYREEE (reference sequence). The CDR3 nucleotides are TGTGCCAGCAGCTTGGAACGGTTGAACACTGAAGCTTTCTTT. It encodes CASSLERLNTEAFF.

V and J are TRBV7-9 and TRBJ2-5, with a tentative D call TRBD2 (6 bases). V lost 4 bases, J lost 5 bases, and 17 bases lay in between. This CDR3 is 15 amino acids long. The germline gives CDR1 SEHNR, CDR2 FQNEAQ (reference sequence). The CDR3 nucleotides read TGTGCCAGCAGCTCAAACGTGGGAGGAGACGAGACCCAGTACTTC. It translates to CASSSNVGGDETQYF.

The CDR3 nucleotides read TGTGCCAGCACTATAGGGGCAGTTAACTATGGCTACACCTTC. Translating it yields CASTIGAVNYGYTF. This chain joins TRBV28 and TRBJ1-2; D possibly corresponds to TRBD1 (5 bases). From germline, CDR1 is MDHEN and CDR2 SYDVKM. The CDR3 is 14 amino acids. V was clipped by 7 bases and J by 1 base, with 13 bases between them.

V is TRBV9 and J is TRBJ1-1, with 7 bases aligning to TRBD1. After removal of 0 bases from V and 6 bases from J, the junction contained 8 bases not matched to a gene. CDR3 length: 15 amino acids. Germline V lookup: CDR1 SGDLS, CDR2 YYNGEE. In DNA, the CDR3 is TGTGCCAGCAGCGTAGCCACAGGGGCGGGCGCTGAAGCTTTCTTT. Residues: CASSVATGAGAEAFF.

The CDR3 coding sequence is TGTGCCAGCAGTATAGCGGGAGGGACCTACGAGCAGTACTTC. This sequence encodes CASSIAGGTYEQYF. The chain combines TRBV6-5 with TRBJ2-7; 11 positions match TRBD2. The CDR3 is made up of 14 amino acids. In germline, CDR1 is MNHEY, CDR2 SVGAGI. J lost 2 bases, V lost 5 bases, and 2 bases had no gene match.

V gene TRBV2 combines with J gene TRBJ1-6; TRBD1 agrees at 7 bases. Germline-derived CDR1 and CDR2 are SNHLY and FYNNEI. V shed 3 bases, J shed 10 bases, and the junction held 6 bases outside the gene matches. The CDR3 runs 14 residues. The CDR3 protein is CASSDTGQRSPLHF. CDR3 nucleotide sequence: TGTGCCAGCAGTGATACGGGACAGCGCTCACCCCTCCACTTT.

This clone occurred many times. The V and J genes are TRBV28 and TRBJ2-7; 9 positions match TRBD2. Trimming cost V 2 bases and J 2 bases; bases outside gene matches: 1. The CDR3 spans 14 residues. Germline lookup yields CDR1 MDHEN and CDR2 SYDVKM. CDR3 sequence: CASSLIAGAYEQYF. The CDR3 DNA follows: TGTGCCAGCAGTTTAATAGCGGGAGCCTACGAGCAGTACTTC.

This chain uses TRBV30 with TRBJ1-4; 9 bases are shared with TRBD1. The CDR3 consists of 16 residues. CDR1 and CDR2 from the germline V gene are GTSNPN and SVGIG (reference sequence). Unmatched junction bases numbered 7, after V lost 2 bases and J lost 3 bases. The CDR3 loop is CAWSTPRTGANEKLFF. The CDR3 DNA reads as TGTGCCTGGAGTACTCCTCGGACAGGGGCTAATGAAAAACTGTTTTTT.

The chain joins TRBV5-4 to TRBJ2-2, with TRBD1 matching 8 bases. CDR1 is SGHNT and CDR2 is YYREEE in the germline V gene (reference sequence). J gave up 1 base and V 4 bases, and 12 bases lay outside the gene matches. The CDR3 has 18 residues. CDR3 sequence (DNA): TGTGCCAGCAGCCCTCAACCGTCCGGGACAGGGAACACCGGGGAGCTGTTTTTT. This codes for CASSPQPSGTGNTGELFF. The whole variable domain, remainder taken from reference TRBV5-4 and TRBJ2-2, is ETGVTQSPTHLIKTRGQQVTLRCSSQSGHNTVSWYQQALGQGPQFIFQYYREEENGRGNFPPRFSGLQFPNYSSELNVNALELDDSALYLCASSPQPSGTGNTGELFFGEGSRLTVL.

The gene calls are TRBV4-1 and TRBJ1-1, with D possibly being TRBD1 (6 bases). Germline V gene lookup returns CDR1 MGHRA and CDR2 YSYEKL. The CDR3 has 16 amino acids. V lost 0 bases to trimming and J lost 1 base, with 12 bases between them. CDR3 sequence (DNA): TGCGCCAGCAGCCAAGAGACGGGACACTCGAACACTGAAGCTTTCTTT. Protein product: CASSQETGHSNTEAFF.

The chain couples TRBV5-1 to TRBJ2-1; 9 positions agree with TRBD2. Germline loops: CDR1 SGHRS, CDR2 YFSETQ. The CDR3 is made up of 18 amino acids. Trimming removed 0 bases from V and 3 bases from J; junction bases left unmatched: 10. In DNA, the CDR3 is TGCGCCAGCAGCTTGGCCCTAGTGGCTAGCGGGGTCTACAATGAGCAGTTCTTC. Amino acid sequence: CASSLALVASGVYNEQFF.